This T cell receptor (beta chain) was recovered during a study of Graves' ophthalmopathy and Graves' hyperthyroidism. Broader study findings: Blood repertoires reportedly contained most expanded thyroid clonotypes above 0.001 frequency.

This clonotype was seen only a few times. Its antigen is still unknown. RNA served as the template for amplifying TCR beta CDR3 regions. RT-PCR with HTBI primers came first, then second-round multiplex PCR. TCRdb independently ran MiXCR on the multiplex PCR reads; one entry per CDR3 protein. The sample yields some 520,000 distinct CDR3 sequences, around 15% seen once. This CDR3 is built from 15 residues. V was pared by 1 base and J by 5 bases, with 17 bases between. Germline loops: CDR1 SQVTM, CDR2 ANQGSEA. The sequencing input was blood. The TCR sequence derives from a woman in her twenties or thirties with Graves' ophthalmopathy. The chain is built from TRBV29-1 and TRBJ2-5; D is possibly TRBD2 (5 bases). The CDR3 reads CSVEVGAGSLETQYF. The CDR3 nucleotides read TGCAGCGTTGAAGTGGGCGCGGGCAGTTTGGAGACCCAGTACTTC.